Listed below are T cell receptor beta chains from one sample, sequenced in a study of blood T cell repertoires in COVID-19. The table came from immunoSEQ multiplex PCR; TCRdb's copy has only in-frame clones and leaves some out. There are some 340,000 clones in the sample; 85% occur only once, and approximately 3.7% lies in the top ten. Sequencing was carried out using peripheral blood. These receptor sequences come from a woman aged 18 to 35 with acute or convalescent COVID-19. CDR3s include the opening cysteine and the closing phenylalanine or tryptophan. A D gene is named only where the DNA matches it firmly. Clone size is not always given. Where it is, it says once, few, many or a class for expanded clones.

v_call: TRBV19
clone_size: -
cdr3_length: 14
d_call: TRBD1
j_call: TRBJ1-5
cdr3_aa: CASSTPDRGQPQHF
cdr3_nt: TGTGCCAGTAGTACTCCCGACAGGGGACAGCCCCAGCATTTT

v_call: TRBV9
clone_size: -
cdr3_length: 15
d_call: TRBD2
j_call: TRBJ2-5
cdr3_aa: CASSFSGGAGETQYF
cdr3_nt: TGTGCCAGCAGCTTTAGCGGGGGGGCCGGAGAGACCCAGTACTTC

v_call: TRBV9
clone_size: once
cdr3_length: 16
d_call: TRBD2
j_call: TRBJ2-1
cdr3_aa: CASSGSGGYSYNEQFF
cdr3_nt: TGTGCCAGCAGCGGTAGCGGGGGCTACTCCTACAATGAGCAGTTCTTC

v_call: TRBV7-9
clone_size: -
cdr3_length: 17
d_call: TRBD2
j_call: TRBJ2-3
cdr3_aa: CASSRIPIAGEGDTQYF
cdr3_nt: TGTGCCAGCAGCCGAATACCAATAGCGGGGGAAGGAGATACGCAGTATTTT

v_call: TRBV18
clone_size: once
cdr3_length: 14
d_call: TRBD1
j_call: TRBJ2-7
cdr3_aa: CASSPLGTGSEQYF
cdr3_nt: TGTGCCAGCTCACCCCTCGGGACAGGGTCTGAGCAGTACTTC

v_call: TRBV2
clone_size: once
cdr3_length: 14
d_call: -
j_call: TRBJ1-1
cdr3_aa: CASSDLWGDTEAFF
cdr3_nt: TGTGCCAGCAGCGACCTATGGGGGGACACTGAAGCTTTCTTT

v_call: TRBV28
clone_size: -
cdr3_length: 18
d_call: -
j_call: TRBJ1-5
cdr3_aa: CASSTIWDGLYSNQPQHF
cdr3_nt: TGTGCCAGCAGTACTATATGGGACGGACTATATAGCAATCAGCCCCAGCATTTT

v_call: TRBV5-1
clone_size: few
cdr3_length: 16
d_call: TRBD2
j_call: TRBJ2-2
cdr3_aa: CASSSSSGSITGELFF
cdr3_nt: TGCGCCAGCAGCTCTTCTAGCGGGAGTATAACCGGGGAGCTGTTTTTT

v_call: TRBV6-2/TRBV6-3
clone_size: many
cdr3_length: 14
d_call: TRBD1
j_call: TRBJ2-1
cdr3_aa: CASSYPGQGREQFF
cdr3_nt: TGTGCCAGCAGTTACCCCGGACAGGGGCGTGAGCAGTTCTTC

v_call: TRBV27
clone_size: -
cdr3_length: 13
d_call: -
j_call: TRBJ1-5
cdr3_aa: CASGEYSNQPQHF
cdr3_nt: TGTGCCAGCGGGGAGTATAGCAATCAGCCCCAGCATTTT

v_call: TRBV18
clone_size: -
cdr3_length: 15
d_call: TRBD1
j_call: TRBJ1-3
cdr3_aa: CASSQSRDSENTIYF
cdr3_nt: TGTGCCAGCTCACAATCCCGGGACAGTGAAAACACCATATATTTT

v_call: TRBV7-6
clone_size: -
cdr3_length: 15
d_call: -
j_call: TRBJ2-3
cdr3_aa: CASSLLERTTDTQYF
cdr3_nt: TGTGCCAGCAGCCTACTAGAGCGGACCACAGATACGCAGTATTTT

v_call: TRBV19
clone_size: -
cdr3_length: 16
d_call: TRBD2
j_call: TRBJ2-5
cdr3_aa: CASTMTRLAGQETQYF
cdr3_nt: TGTGCCAGTACCATGACCCGACTAGCGGGACAAGAGACCCAGTACTTC

v_call: TRBV19
clone_size: -
cdr3_length: 13
d_call: -
j_call: TRBJ1-5
cdr3_aa: CASSTQGFQPQHF
cdr3_nt: TGTGCCAGTAGTACTCAGGGGTTTCAGCCCCAGCATTTT

v_call: TRBV12-5
clone_size: -
cdr3_length: 11
d_call: -
j_call: TRBJ2-3
cdr3_aa: CASGSGDTQYF
cdr3_nt: TGTGCTAGTGGTTCCGGGGATACGCAGTATTTT

v_call: TRBV5-1
clone_size: -
cdr3_length: 14
d_call: -
j_call: TRBJ1-5
cdr3_aa: CASSLAGVNQPQHF
cdr3_nt: TGCGCCAGCAGCTTGGCGGGGGTTAATCAGCCCCAGCATTTT

v_call: TRBV5-1
clone_size: -
cdr3_length: 13
d_call: -
j_call: TRBJ1-2
cdr3_aa: CASSLGQDYGYTF
cdr3_nt: TGCGCCAGCAGCTTGGGGCAGGACTATGGCTACACCTTC

v_call: TRBV6-5
clone_size: -
cdr3_length: 12
d_call: TRBD1
j_call: TRBJ2-5
cdr3_aa: CATLDRGGTQYF
cdr3_nt: TGTGCCACCCTGGACAGGGGGGGGACCCAGTACTTC

v_call: TRBV19
clone_size: -
cdr3_length: 17
d_call: -
j_call: TRBJ1-5
cdr3_aa: CASRGTWGREGNQPQHF
cdr3_nt: TGTGCCAGTAGGGGAACGTGGGGCCGGGAGGGCAATCAGCCCCAGCATTTT

v_call: TRBV5-6
clone_size: -
cdr3_length: 13
d_call: -
j_call: TRBJ2-7
cdr3_aa: CASSFRQSYEQYF
cdr3_nt: TGTGCCAGCAGCTTCAGACAGTCCTACGAGCAGTACTTC

v_call: TRBV10-1
clone_size: once
cdr3_length: 13
d_call: -
j_call: TRBJ2-1
cdr3_aa: CASSKGLANEQFF
cdr3_nt: TGCGCCAGCAGTAAGGGACTGGCCAATGAGCAGTTCTTC

v_call: TRBV29-1
clone_size: -
cdr3_length: 16
d_call: TRBD2
j_call: TRBJ2-1
cdr3_aa: CSVAGLAGAASGEQFF
cdr3_nt: TGCAGCGTTGCGGGACTAGCGGGAGCCGCCAGCGGTGAGCAGTTCTTC

v_call: TRBV30
clone_size: -
cdr3_length: 12
d_call: -
j_call: TRBJ1-1
cdr3_aa: CAWSGSNTEAFF
cdr3_nt: TGTGCCTGGAGTGGCAGTAACACTGAAGCTTTCTTT

v_call: TRBV10-3
clone_size: -
cdr3_length: 15
d_call: TRBD2
j_call: TRBJ2-7
cdr3_aa: CAISGGTSGAYEQYF
cdr3_nt: TGTGCCATCAGTGGAGGAACTAGCGGGGCCTACGAGCAGTACTTC

v_call: TRBV6-5
clone_size: -
cdr3_length: 14
d_call: -
j_call: TRBJ1-1
cdr3_aa: CASRRVSGISEAFF
cdr3_nt: TGTGCCAGCAGGAGGGTTTCGGGGATCTCTGAAGCTTTCTTT

v_call: TRBV2
clone_size: few
cdr3_length: 14
d_call: -
j_call: TRBJ2-3
cdr3_aa: CASSPGLITDTQYF
cdr3_nt: TGTGCCAGCAGCCCGGGACTGATCACAGATACGCAGTATTTT

v_call: TRBV28
clone_size: -
cdr3_length: 16
d_call: TRBD1
j_call: TRBJ1-2
cdr3_aa: CASSFLTGGAPYGYTF
cdr3_nt: TGTGCCAGCAGTTTTCTTACAGGGGGGGCCCCCTATGGCTACACCTTC

v_call: TRBV7-6
clone_size: -
cdr3_length: 15
d_call: TRBD1
j_call: TRBJ1-6
cdr3_aa: CASSLAPTGESPLHF
cdr3_nt: TGTGCCAGCAGCTTAGCTCCGACAGGGGAATCACCCCTCCACTTT

v_call: TRBV30
clone_size: -
cdr3_length: 13
d_call: TRBD1
j_call: TRBJ1-5
cdr3_aa: CAWGDRDGQPQHF
cdr3_nt: TGTGCCTGGGGGGACAGGGACGGTCAGCCCCAGCATTTT

v_call: TRBV19
clone_size: -
cdr3_length: 14
d_call: -
j_call: TRBJ1-1
cdr3_aa: CASSPDRRNTEAFF
cdr3_nt: TGTGCCAGTAGTCCCGACAGGCGGAACACTGAAGCTTTCTTT

v_call: TRBV28
clone_size: once
cdr3_length: 15
d_call: TRBD1
j_call: TRBJ2-7
cdr3_aa: CASTPQGTGPYEQYF
cdr3_nt: TGTGCCAGCACCCCGCAGGGGACAGGGCCCTACGAGCAGTACTTC

v_call: TRBV30
clone_size: few
cdr3_length: 18
d_call: -
j_call: TRBJ1-5
cdr3_aa: CAWSVGREGILSNQPQHF
cdr3_nt: TGTGCCTGGAGTGTGGGCAGGGAGGGGATATTGAGCAATCAGCCCCAGCATTTT

v_call: TRBV30
clone_size: -
cdr3_length: 10
d_call: -
j_call: TRBJ1-3
cdr3_aa: CGAFENTIYF
cdr3_nt: TGTGGGGCCTTTGAAAACACCATATATTTT

v_call: TRBV6-5
clone_size: -
cdr3_length: 15
d_call: TRBD1
j_call: TRBJ1-2
cdr3_aa: CASSYRGWTGGGYTF
cdr3_nt: TGTGCCAGCAGTTACAGGGGCTGGACAGGGGGCGGCTACACCTTC

v_call: TRBV19
clone_size: -
cdr3_length: 14
d_call: -
j_call: TRBJ1-3
cdr3_aa: CASSLGRSGNTIYF
cdr3_nt: TGTGCCAGTAGCCTTGGGCGCTCTGGAAACACCATATATTTT

v_call: TRBV3-1/TRBV3-2
clone_size: -
cdr3_length: 14
d_call: TRBD2
j_call: TRBJ2-2
cdr3_aa: CASRLAGGTGELFF
cdr3_nt: TGTGCCAGCAGGTTAGCGGGAGGGACCGGGGAGCTGTTTTTT

v_call: TRBV3-1/TRBV3-2
clone_size: -
cdr3_length: 15
d_call: -
j_call: TRBJ1-2
cdr3_aa: CASSQESGANYGYTF
cdr3_nt: TGTGCCAGCAGCCAAGAGTCAGGGGCGAACTATGGCTACACCTTC

v_call: TRBV9
clone_size: -
cdr3_length: 15
d_call: TRBD1
j_call: TRBJ2-7
cdr3_aa: CASSPEGTGQHEQYF
cdr3_nt: TGTGCCAGCAGCCCAGAGGGGACAGGACAACACGAGCAGTACTTC

v_call: TRBV5-6
clone_size: -
cdr3_length: 12
d_call: -
j_call: TRBJ2-2
cdr3_aa: CASSLRGGELFF
cdr3_nt: TGTGCCAGCAGCCTCCGGGGAGGGGAGCTGTTTTTT

v_call: TRBV29-1
clone_size: few
cdr3_length: 14
d_call: TRBD2
j_call: TRBJ2-1
cdr3_aa: CSLMWTSLNNEQFF
cdr3_nt: TGCAGCCTAATGTGGACTAGCTTGAACAATGAGCAGTTCTTC

v_call: TRBV10-3
clone_size: -
cdr3_length: 15
d_call: TRBD1
j_call: TRBJ1-5
cdr3_aa: CAISESGQDNQPQHF
cdr3_nt: TGTGCCATCAGTGAGTCGGGACAGGACAATCAGCCCCAGCATTTT